This T cell receptor (beta chain) stems from a study of early T cells in non-severe SARS-CoV-2 infection. The overall study: With bulk RNA from unsorted whole blood as input, sequencing yielded unpaired chains.

This clonotype appeared a few times. The antigen is unknown. The germline gives CDR1 SGHAT, CDR2 FQNNGV. J gave up 5 bases and V 4 bases, and 14 bases lay outside the gene matches. There are 18 residues in the CDR3. Researchers attached unique molecular identifiers to individual cDNA molecules. TCRdb used MiXCR to reprocess the 5' RACE reads, holding one entry per CDR3 protein. The sample yields 45,000 to 65,000 distinct CDR3 sequences, around 12% seen once. Study-wide points: VDJdb matching, biased toward anti-spike CD8 responses, missed private and CD4 specificities.

V usage is TRBV11-2 and J usage is TRBJ2-2; 9 bases agree with TRBD1. The material sequenced was whole blood, taken at baseline. The origin of this receptor is an adult who was a healthcare worker with PCR-confirmed SARS-CoV-2 infection or an uninfected control (not recorded which). Here the CDR3 reads CASSSQLQGANRTGELFF. The CDR3 coding sequence is TGTGCCAGCAGCTCCCAACTACAGGGGGCGAATAGGACCGGGGAGCTGTTTTTT.